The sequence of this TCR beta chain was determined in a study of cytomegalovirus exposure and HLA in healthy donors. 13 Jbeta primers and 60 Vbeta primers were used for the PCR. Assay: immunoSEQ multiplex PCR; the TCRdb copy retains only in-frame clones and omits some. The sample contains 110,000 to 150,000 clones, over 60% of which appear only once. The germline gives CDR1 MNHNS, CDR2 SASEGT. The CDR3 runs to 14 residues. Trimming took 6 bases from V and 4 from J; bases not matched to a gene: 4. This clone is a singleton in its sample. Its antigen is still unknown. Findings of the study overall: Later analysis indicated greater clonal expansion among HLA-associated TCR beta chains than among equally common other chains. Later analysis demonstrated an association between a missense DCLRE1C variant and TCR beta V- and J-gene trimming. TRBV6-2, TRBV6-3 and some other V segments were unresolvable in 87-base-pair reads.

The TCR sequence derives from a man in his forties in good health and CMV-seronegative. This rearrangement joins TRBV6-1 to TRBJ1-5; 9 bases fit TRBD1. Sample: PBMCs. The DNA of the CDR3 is TGTGCCAGCAGACTGGGGACAGGGAATCAGCCCCAGCATTTT. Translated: CASRLGTGNQPQHF.